This T cell receptor beta chain was sequenced during a study of T-cell reconstitution after alpha-beta-depleted transplantation in children. Germline V lookup: CDR1 SGHAT, CDR2 FQNNGV. V lost 0 bases, J lost 2 bases, and 7 bases lay in between. The CDR3 runs 14 residues. Unique molecular identifiers were used in preparing the TCRbeta library. TCRdb redid the calling of the PCR reads with MiXCR, one entry per CDR3 protein. The table includes 150,000 to 200,000 distinct CDR3 sequences, about 15% detected once. There are a few counts of this clonotype. This clonotype originated in a human donor who donated a stem cell graft to a child with acute lymphoblastic leukemia. The rearrangement uses TRBV11-2 and TRBJ1-2; D unclear. Sequenced here: PBMCs from the stem cell graft donor, sampled from the stem cell graft. CDR3 amino acids: CASSLEPGNYGYTF. DNA for the CDR3: TGTGCCAGCAGCTTAGAACCAGGAAACTATGGCTACACCTTC.